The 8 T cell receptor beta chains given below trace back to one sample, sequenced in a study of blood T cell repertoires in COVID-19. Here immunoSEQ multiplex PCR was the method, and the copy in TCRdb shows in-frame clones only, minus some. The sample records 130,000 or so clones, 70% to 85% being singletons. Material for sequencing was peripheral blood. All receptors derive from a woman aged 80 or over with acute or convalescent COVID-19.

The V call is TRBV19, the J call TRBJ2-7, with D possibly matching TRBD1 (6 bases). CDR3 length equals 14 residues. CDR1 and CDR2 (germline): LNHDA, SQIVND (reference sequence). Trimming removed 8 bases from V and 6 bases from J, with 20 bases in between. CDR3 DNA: TGTGCCAGTGCGCCAGTGGCCCCAGGGGTCGAGCAGTACTTC. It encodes CASAPVAPGVEQYF. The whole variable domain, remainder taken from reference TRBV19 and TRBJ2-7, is DGGITQSPKYLFRKEGQNVTLSCEQNLNHDAMYWYRQDPGQGLRLIYYSQIVNDFQKGDIAEGYSVSREKKESFPLTVTSAQKNPTAFYLCASAPVAPGVEQYFGPGTRLTVT.

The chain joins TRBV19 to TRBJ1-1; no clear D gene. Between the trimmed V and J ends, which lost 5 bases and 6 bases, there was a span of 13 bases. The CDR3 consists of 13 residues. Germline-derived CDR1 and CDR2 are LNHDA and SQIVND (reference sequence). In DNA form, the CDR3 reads TGTGCCAGTAGTTCCGAGGGTAGGGCTGAAGCTTTCTTT. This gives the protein CASSSEGRAEAFF.

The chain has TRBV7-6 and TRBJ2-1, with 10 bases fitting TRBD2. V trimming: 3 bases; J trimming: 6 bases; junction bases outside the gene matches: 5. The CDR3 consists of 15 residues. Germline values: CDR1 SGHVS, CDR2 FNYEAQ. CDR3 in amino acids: CASSFIAGGSNEQFF. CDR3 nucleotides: TGTGCCAGCAGCTTTATAGCGGGGGGCTCCAATGAGCAGTTCTTC. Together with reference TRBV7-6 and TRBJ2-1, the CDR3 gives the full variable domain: GAGVSQSPRYKVTKRGQDVALRCDPISGHVSLYWYRQALGQGPEFLTYFNYEAQQDKSGLPNDRFSAERPEGSISTLTIQRTEQRDSAMYRCASSFIAGGSNEQFFGPGTRLTVL.

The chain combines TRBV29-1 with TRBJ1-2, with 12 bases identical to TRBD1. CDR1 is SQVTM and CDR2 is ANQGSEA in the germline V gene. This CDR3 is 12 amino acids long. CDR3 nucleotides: TGCAGTTTGGGACAGGGGGCGAGTGGCTACACCTTC. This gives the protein CSLGQGASGYTF.

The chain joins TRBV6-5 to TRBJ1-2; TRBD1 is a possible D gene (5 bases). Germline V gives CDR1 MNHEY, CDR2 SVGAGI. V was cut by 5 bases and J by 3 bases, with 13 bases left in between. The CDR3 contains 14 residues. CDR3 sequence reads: CASSTDSSHYGYTF. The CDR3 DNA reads TGTGCCAGCAGTACCGACAGTTCCCACTATGGCTACACCTTC.

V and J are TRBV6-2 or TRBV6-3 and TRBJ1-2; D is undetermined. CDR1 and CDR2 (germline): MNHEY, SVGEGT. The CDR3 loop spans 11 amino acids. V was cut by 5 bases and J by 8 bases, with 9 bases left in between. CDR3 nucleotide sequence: TGTGCCAGCAGTATGACAAAGGGCTACACCTTC. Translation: CASSMTKGYTF.

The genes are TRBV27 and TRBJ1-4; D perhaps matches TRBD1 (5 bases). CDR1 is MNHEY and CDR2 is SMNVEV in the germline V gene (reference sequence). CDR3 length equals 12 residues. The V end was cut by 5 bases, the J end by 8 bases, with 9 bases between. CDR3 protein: CASSPDTEKLFF. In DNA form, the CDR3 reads TGTGCCAGCAGTCCGGACACCGAAAAACTGTTTTTT.

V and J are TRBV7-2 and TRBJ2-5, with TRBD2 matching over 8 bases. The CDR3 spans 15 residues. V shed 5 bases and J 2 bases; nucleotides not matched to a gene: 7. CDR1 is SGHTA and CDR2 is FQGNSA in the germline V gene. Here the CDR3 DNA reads TGTGCCAGCAGCCGGTCGTTAGCGGGGCAAGAGACCCAGTACTTC. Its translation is CASSRSLAGQETQYF.